This T cell receptor beta chain was recovered during a study of beta chain features in type 1 diabetes. The CDR3 sequence is 15 residues long. Germline CDR1 and CDR2: SNHLY and FYNNEI. V was clipped by 4 bases and J by 8 bases, with 17 bases between them. General study points: TCRB CDR3 length was moderately but significantly reduced in all four CD4+ subsets of Type 1 diabetes patients. Type 1 diabetes patients showed fewer insertions and more deletions at VDJ junctions.

cDNA synthesis used the whole RNA isolate, giving expressed TCRB sequences. Repertoires were generated with immunoSEQ multiplex PCR, while TCRdb's copy carries only in-frame clones and drops some. The sample shows 680,000 or so clones, about an eighth of them seen only once. With regard to this clone: Its antigen is undetermined.

This TCR derives from a man younger than 30 with type 1 diabetes. V is TRBV2 and J is TRBJ2-2, with D perhaps matching TRBD1 (6 bases). Sequenced input: naive CD4+ T cells from blood. The CDR3 coding sequence is TGTGCCAGCAGTGTCCGGGACATGAAGGGTGGGGAGCTGTTTTTT. Translation: CASSVRDMKGGELFF.